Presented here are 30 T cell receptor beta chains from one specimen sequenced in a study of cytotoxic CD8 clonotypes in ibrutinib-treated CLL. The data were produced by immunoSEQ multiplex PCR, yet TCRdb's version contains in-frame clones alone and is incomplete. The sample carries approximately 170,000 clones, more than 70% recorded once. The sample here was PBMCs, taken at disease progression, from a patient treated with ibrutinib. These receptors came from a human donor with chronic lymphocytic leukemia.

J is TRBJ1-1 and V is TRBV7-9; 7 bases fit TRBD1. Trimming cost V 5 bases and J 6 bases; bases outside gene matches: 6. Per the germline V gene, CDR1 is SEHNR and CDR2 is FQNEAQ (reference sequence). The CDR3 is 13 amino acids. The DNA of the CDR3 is TGTGCCAGCAGCCAACAGGGGTTCGCTGAAGCTTTCTTT. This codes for CASSQQGFAEAFF.

CDR3 nucleotides: TGTGCCAGCAGCGTAGGGGACACTGAAGCTTTCTTT. Encoded protein: CASSVGDTEAFF. The rearrangement joins TRBV9 to TRBJ1-1; no definite D call. The V gene lost 0 bases and the J gene lost 3 bases, with 3 bases spanning the gap. Germline CDR1 and CDR2: SGDLS and YYNGEE. This CDR3 has 12 residues.

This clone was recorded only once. CDR3 loop: CASSRNPTGVYGYTF. For the CDR3, the DNA is TGTGCCAGCAGCCGGAACCCGACAGGGGTCTATGGCTACACCTTC. V is TRBV27 and J is TRBJ1-2; TRBD1 matches 8 bases. Germline V gene lookup returns CDR1 MNHEY and CDR2 SMNVEV (reference sequence). With V trimmed by 6 bases and J by 4 bases, 10 bases remained unmatched. This CDR3 contains 15 residues.

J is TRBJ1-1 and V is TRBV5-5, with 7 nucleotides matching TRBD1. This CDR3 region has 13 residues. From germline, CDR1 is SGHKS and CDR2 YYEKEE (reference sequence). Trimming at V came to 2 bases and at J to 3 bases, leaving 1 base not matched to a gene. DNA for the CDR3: TGTGCCAGCAGCTTCACAGGGGACACTGAAGCTTTCTTT. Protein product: CASSFTGDTEAFF.

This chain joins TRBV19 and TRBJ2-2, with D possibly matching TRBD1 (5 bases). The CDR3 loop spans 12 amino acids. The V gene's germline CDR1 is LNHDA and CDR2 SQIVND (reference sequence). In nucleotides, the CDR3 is TGTGTTGTCAGTTCAGGGACCGGGGAGCTGTTTTTT. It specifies CVVSSGTGELFF.

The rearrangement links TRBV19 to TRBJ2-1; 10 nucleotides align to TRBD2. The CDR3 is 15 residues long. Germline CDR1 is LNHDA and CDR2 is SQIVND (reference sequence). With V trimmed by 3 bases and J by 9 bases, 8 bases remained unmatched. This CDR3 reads CASSMYGTSEVEQFF. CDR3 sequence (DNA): TGTGCCAGTAGTATGTACGGGACTAGCGAGGTTGAGCAGTTCTTC.

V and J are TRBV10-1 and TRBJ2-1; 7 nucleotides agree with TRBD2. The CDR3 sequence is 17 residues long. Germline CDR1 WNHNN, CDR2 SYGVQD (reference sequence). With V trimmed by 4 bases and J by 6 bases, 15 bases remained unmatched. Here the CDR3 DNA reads TGCGCCAGCAGTGTGGCCGGACTAGTTGAGGCACGCAATGAGCAGTTCTTC. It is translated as CASSVAGLVEARNEQFF.

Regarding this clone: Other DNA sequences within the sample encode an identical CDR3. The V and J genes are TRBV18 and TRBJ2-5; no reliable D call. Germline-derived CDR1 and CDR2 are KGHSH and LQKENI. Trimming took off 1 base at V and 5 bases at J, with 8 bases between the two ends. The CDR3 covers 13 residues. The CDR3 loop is CASSPQGGETQYF. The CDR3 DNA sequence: TGTGCCAGCTCACCACAGGGCGGTGAGACCCAGTACTTC.

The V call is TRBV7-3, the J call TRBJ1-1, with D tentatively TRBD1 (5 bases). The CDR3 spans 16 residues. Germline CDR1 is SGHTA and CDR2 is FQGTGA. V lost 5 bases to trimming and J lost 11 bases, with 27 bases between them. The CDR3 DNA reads TGTGCCAGCAGCCGAGCGGGGCTTACTGATAGAAGCGGGGCTTTCTTT. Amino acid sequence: CASSRAGLTDRSGAFF. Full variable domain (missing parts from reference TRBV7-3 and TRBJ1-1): GAGVSQTPSNKVTEKGKYVELRCDPISGHTALYWYRQSLGQGPEFLIYFQGTGAADDSGLPNDRFFAVRPEGSVSTLKIQRTERGDSAVYLCASSRAGLTDRSGAFFGQGTRLTVV.

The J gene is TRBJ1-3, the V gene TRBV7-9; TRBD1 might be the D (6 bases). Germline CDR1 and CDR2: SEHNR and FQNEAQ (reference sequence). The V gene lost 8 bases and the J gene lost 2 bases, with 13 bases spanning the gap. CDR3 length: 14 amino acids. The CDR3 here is CASERGGTGNTIYF. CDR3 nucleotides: TGTGCCAGCGAAAGAGGGGGGACTGGAAACACCATATATTTT.

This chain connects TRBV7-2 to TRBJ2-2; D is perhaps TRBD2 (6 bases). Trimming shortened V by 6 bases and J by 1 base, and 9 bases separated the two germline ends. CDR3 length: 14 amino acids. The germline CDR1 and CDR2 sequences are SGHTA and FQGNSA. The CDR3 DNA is TGTGCCAGCAGTCTGGGGGGGAACACCGGGGAGCTGTTTTTT. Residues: CASSLGGNTGELFF. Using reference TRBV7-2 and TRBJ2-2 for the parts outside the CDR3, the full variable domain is GAGVSQSPSNKVTEKGKDVELRCDPISGHTALYWYRQSLGQGLEFLIYFQGNSAPDKSGLPSDRFSAERTGGSVSTLTIQRTQQEDSAVYLCASSLGGNTGELFFGEGSRLTVL.

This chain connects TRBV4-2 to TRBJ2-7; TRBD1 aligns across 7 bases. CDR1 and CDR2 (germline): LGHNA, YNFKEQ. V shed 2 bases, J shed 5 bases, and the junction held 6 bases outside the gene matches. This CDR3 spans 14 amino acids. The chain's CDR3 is CASSQLDRLDEQYF. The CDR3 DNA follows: TGTGCCAGCAGCCAATTGGACAGGCTCGACGAGCAGTACTTC.

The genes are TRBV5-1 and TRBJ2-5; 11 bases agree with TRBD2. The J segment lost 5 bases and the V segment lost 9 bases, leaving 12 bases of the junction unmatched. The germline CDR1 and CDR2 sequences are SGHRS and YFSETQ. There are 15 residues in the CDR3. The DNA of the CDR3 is TGCGCCAACCAATTAGCGGGAGGGCCGGGGGAGACCCAGTACTTC. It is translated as CANQLAGGPGETQYF.

The CDR3 nucleotides are TGTGCCAGCAGCAGGAGCGGGGCCCAGGAGACCCAGTACTTC. Its translation is CASSRSGAQETQYF. This chain connects TRBV7-9 to TRBJ2-5, with 7 bases aligning to TRBD2. Trimming cost V 5 bases and J 5 bases; bases outside gene matches: 8. This CDR3 is built from 14 residues. Germline V CDR1 and CDR2: SEHNR, FQNEAQ (reference sequence).

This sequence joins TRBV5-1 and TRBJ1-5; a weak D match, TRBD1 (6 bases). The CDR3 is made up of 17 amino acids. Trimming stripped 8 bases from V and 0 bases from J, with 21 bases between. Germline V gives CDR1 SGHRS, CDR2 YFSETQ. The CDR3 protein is CARRGTSTFYSNQPQHF. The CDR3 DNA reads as TGCGCCAGGAGAGGGACAAGTACTTTTTATAGCAATCAGCCCCAGCATTTT.

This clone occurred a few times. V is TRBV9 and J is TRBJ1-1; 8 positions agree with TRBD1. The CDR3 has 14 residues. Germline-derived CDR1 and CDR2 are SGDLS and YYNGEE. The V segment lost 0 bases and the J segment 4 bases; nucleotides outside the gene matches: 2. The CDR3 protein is CASSVGQGLTEAFF. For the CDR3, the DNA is TGTGCCAGCAGCGTAGGACAGGGGCTCACTGAAGCTTTCTTT.

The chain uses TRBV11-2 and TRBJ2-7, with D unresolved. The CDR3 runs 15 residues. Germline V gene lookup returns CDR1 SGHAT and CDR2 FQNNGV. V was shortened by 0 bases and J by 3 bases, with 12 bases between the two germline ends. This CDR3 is CASSLDYLQNYEQYF. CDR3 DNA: TGTGCCAGCAGCTTAGATTACTTGCAGAACTACGAGCAGTACTTC.

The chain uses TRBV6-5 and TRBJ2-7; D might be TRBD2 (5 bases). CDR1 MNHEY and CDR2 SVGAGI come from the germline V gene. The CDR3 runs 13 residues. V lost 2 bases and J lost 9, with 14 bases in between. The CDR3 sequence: CASSYGGQATQYF. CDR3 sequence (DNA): TGTGCCAGCAGTTACGGCGGGCAGGCCACGCAGTACTTC.

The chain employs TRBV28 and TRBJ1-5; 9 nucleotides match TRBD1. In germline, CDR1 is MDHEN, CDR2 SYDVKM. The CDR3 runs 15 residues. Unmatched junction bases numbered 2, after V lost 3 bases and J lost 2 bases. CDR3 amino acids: CASSLGQGRNQPQHF. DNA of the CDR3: TGTGCCAGCAGTTTGGGACAGGGCCGCAATCAGCCCCAGCATTTT.

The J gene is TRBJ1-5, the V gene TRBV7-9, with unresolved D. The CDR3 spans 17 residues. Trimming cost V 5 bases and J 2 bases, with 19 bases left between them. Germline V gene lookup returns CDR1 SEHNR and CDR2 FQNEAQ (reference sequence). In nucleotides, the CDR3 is TGTGCCAGCAGCGTGTCTGACTGGGCGGTTCGCAATCAGCCCCAGCATTTT. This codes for CASSVSDWAVRNQPQHF.

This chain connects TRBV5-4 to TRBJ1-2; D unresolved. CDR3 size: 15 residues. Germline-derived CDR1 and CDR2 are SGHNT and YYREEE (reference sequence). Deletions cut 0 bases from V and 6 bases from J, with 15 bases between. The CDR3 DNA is TGTGCCAGCAGCTTGGGGTGGGGTGGCAGTGATGGCTACACCTTC. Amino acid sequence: CASSLGWGGSDGYTF.

CDR3 bases: TGTGCCAGCATCCTGTGGCGGGCCAACTACGAGCAGTACTTC. It encodes CASILWRANYEQYF. The chain employs TRBV11-3 and TRBJ2-7; TRBD2 might be the D (5 bases). Germline V gene data show CDR1 as SGHNT and CDR2 as YENEEA. The CDR3 spans 14 residues. The V and J ends lost 7 bases and 3 bases respectively, with 16 bases between them.

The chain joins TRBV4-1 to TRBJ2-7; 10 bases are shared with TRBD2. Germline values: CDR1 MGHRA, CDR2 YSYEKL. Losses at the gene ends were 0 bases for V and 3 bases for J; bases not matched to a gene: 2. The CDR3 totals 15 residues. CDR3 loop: CASSQEGLADYEQYF. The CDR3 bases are TGCGCCAGCAGCCAAGAAGGACTAGCGGACTACGAGCAGTACTTC.

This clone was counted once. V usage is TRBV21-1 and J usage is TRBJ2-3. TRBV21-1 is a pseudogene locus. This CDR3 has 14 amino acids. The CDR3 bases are TGTGCCAGCATAATGGCTAGGGGGGCAGATACGCAGTATTTT. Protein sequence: CASIMARGADTQYF.

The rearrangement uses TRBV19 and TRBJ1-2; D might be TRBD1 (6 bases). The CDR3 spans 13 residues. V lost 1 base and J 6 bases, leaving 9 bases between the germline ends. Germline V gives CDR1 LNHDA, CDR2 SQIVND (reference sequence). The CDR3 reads CASSIGGGHGYTF. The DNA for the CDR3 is TGTGCCAGTAGTATAGGGGGGGGCCATGGCTACACCTTC.

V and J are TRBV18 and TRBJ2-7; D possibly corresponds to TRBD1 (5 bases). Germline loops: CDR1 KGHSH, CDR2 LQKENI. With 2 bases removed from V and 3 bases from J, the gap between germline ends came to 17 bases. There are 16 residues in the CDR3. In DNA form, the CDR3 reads TGTGCCAGCTCACCAAAAATTTTCCAGGGTAACTACGAGCAGTACTTC. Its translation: CASSPKIFQGNYEQYF.

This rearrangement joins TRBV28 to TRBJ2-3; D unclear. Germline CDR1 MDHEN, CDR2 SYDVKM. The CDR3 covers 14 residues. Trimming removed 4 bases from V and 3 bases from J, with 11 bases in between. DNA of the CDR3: TGTGCCAGCAGTTCACAAACGAGTACAGATACGCAGTATTTT. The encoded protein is CASSSQTSTDTQYF.

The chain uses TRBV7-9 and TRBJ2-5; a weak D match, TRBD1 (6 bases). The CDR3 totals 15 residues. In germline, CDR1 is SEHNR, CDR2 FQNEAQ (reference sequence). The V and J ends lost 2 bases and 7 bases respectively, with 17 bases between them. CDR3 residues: CASSLQTGLVGTQYF. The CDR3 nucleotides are TGTGCCAGCAGCTTACAGACAGGTTTGGTAGGGACCCAGTACTTC. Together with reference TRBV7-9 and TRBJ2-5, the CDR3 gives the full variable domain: DTGVSQNPRHKITKRGQNVTFRCDPISEHNRLYWYRQTLGQGPEFLTYFQNEAQLEKSRLLSDRFSAERPKGSFSTLEIQRTEQGDSAMYLCASSLQTGLVGTQYFGPGTRLLVL.

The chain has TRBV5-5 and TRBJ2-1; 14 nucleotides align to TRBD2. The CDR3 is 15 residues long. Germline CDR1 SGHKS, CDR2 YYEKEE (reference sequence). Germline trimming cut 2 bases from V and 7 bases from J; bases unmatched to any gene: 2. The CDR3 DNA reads TGTGCCAGCAGCTTCGGACTAGCGGGAGGAAATGAGCAGTTCTTC. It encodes CASSFGLAGGNEQFF.

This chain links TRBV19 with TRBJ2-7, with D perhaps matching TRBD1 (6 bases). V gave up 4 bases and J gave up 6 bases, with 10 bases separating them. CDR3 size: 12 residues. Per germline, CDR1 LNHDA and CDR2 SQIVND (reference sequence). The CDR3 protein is CASSNRAGEQYF. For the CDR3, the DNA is TGTGCCAGTAGTAACAGGGCTGGCGAGCAGTACTTC.